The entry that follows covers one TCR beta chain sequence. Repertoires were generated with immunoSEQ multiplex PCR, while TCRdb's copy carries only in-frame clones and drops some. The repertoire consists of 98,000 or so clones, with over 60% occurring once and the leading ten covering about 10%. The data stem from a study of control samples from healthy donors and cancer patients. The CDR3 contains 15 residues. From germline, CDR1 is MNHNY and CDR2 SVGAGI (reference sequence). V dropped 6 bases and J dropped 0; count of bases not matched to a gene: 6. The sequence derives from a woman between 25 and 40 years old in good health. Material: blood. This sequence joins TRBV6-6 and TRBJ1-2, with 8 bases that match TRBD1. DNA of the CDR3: TGTGCCAGCAGACACCGGGACAGGCCTAACTATGGCTACACCTTC. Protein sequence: CASRHRDRPNYGYTF.